The 29 T cell receptor beta chains reported below all come from one sample, sequenced in a study of PD-1 blockade in mismatch repair-deficient tumors listed by TCRdb under 2017. Receptor amplification or capture employed the immunoSEQ multiplex PCR assay. As stored in TCRdb, this immuneACCESS dataset retains in-frame rearrangements with V and J assigned. A fraction of the clones does not appear; measured against another copy, unresolved V genes explain less than half of the discrepancy, and the remainder lacks a known reason. Here the sample has 30,000 to 45,000 clones; 65% to 85% occur a single time. The ten top clones hold roughly 0.98% of the sample. Sequencing was performed on PBMCs, taken 38 to 40 weeks after starting pembrolizumab. All receptors come from an adult with mismatch repair-deficient cancer.

The chain recombines TRBV28 with TRBJ2-1; TRBD2 aligns across 12 bases. CDR1 MDHEN and CDR2 SYDVKM come from the germline V gene. This CDR3 contains 17 residues. The trim removed 2 bases at V and 7 bases at J, leaving 9 bases unmatched. The CDR3 sequence is CASSLTSSGRALNEQFF. The CDR3 region has the DNA TGTGCCAGCAGTTTAACCTCTAGCGGGAGGGCCTTAAATGAGCAGTTCTTC.

Comments on this clone: The sample contains more than one DNA sequence encoding this CDR3. The rearrangement uses TRBV4-1 and TRBJ2-4; 8 bases match TRBD2. V shed 3 bases and J 2 bases; nucleotides not matched to a gene: 9. Per germline, CDR1 MGHRA and CDR2 YSYEKL. CDR3 length equals 17 residues. CDR3 coding DNA: TGCGCCAGCAGCCACCCGACTAGCGATCGAACCAAAAACATTCAGTACTTC. Protein: CASSHPTSDRTKNIQYF.

The V gene is TRBV9, the J gene TRBJ2-1, with D perhaps matching TRBD1 (6 bases). CDR3 size: 13 residues. Trimming shortened V by 1 base and J by 8 bases, and 10 bases separated the two germline ends. CDR1 is SGDLS and CDR2 is YYNGEE in the germline V gene. The CDR3, as DNA: TGTGCCAGCAGCGTAACAGGGTTCGATGAGCAGTTCTTC. Amino acids: CASSVTGFDEQFF.

The V and J genes are TRBV29-1 and TRBJ2-1; D remains ambiguous. Germline CDR1 reads SQVTM; CDR2 reads ANQGSEA. The CDR3 is 10 amino acids. The V end lost 4 bases, the J end lost 10 bases, and 8 bases lay between the germline ends. CDR3 in DNA: TGCAGCGTTGGTCATTTCGAGCAGTTCTTC. This translates into CSVGHFEQFF.

The chain is built from TRBV11-2 and TRBJ2-6; a possible D gene is TRBD2 (6 bases). V gave up 0 bases and J gave up 2 bases, with 8 bases separating them. CDR3 length: 16 amino acids. Germline assignment: CDR1 SGHAT and CDR2 FQNNGV. The CDR3: CASSLDGEAGANVLTF. As DNA, the CDR3 is TGTGCCAGCAGCTTAGACGGGGAGGCTGGGGCCAACGTCCTGACTTTC.

The chain combines TRBV5-1 with TRBJ1-4; TRBD1 matches 10 bases. V was clipped by 4 bases and J by 8 bases; unmatched bases: 5. CDR3 length: 14 residues. CDR1 SGHRS and CDR2 YFSETQ come from the germline V gene. The CDR3 here is CASSLGTGEEKLFF. DNA of the CDR3: TGCGCCAGCAGCCTTGGGACAGGGGAGGAAAAACTGTTTTTT.

The gene calls are TRBV6-5 and TRBJ1-6; 7 bases map to TRBD1. After removal of 5 bases from V and 10 bases from J, the junction contained 8 bases not matched to a gene. Germline lookup yields CDR1 MNHEY and CDR2 SVGAGI. The CDR3 extends over 14 amino acids. CDR3: CASSPFTGDSPLHF. As DNA, the CDR3 is TGTGCCAGCAGTCCCTTTACAGGGGACTCACCCCTCCACTTT.

The chain employs TRBV5-6 and TRBJ1-2; TRBD1 matches at 8 bases. The CDR3 length is 15 residues. Germline CDR1 and CDR2: SGHDT and YYEEEE. Trimming at V came to 4 bases and at J to 4 bases, leaving 9 bases not matched to a gene. This CDR3 is CASSPDRGSVYGYTF. In DNA form, the CDR3 reads TGTGCCAGCAGCCCCGACAGGGGTTCCGTCTATGGCTACACCTTC.

This chain links TRBV7-3 with TRBJ2-2; 9 positions match TRBD2. The CDR3 length is 19 residues. V shed 4 bases, J shed 3 bases, and the junction held 15 bases outside the gene matches. Per the germline V gene, CDR1 is SGHTA and CDR2 is FQGTGA. In DNA, the CDR3 is TGTGCCAGCAGCTACTTAAGATTAGCGGGAGAATTTGACACCGGGGAGCTGTTTTTT. Translation: CASSYLRLAGEFDTGELFF.

The chain employs TRBV28 and TRBJ2-4; 8 positions match TRBD1. The germline V gene has CDR1 MDHEN and CDR2 SYDVKM. V lost 7 bases, J lost 6 bases, and 5 bases stayed unmatched. This CDR3 comprises 13 residues. In DNA form, the CDR3 reads TGTGCCAGCACCCCCCAGGGGGCAAACATTCAGTACTTC. This sequence encodes CASTPQGANIQYF. Variable domain in full (rest from reference TRBV28 and TRBJ2-4): DVKVTQSSRYLVKRTGEKVFLECVQDMDHENMFWYRQDPGLGLRLIYFSYDVKMKEKGDIPEGYSVSREKKERFSLILESASTNQTSMYLCASTPQGANIQYFGAGTRLSVL.

This CDR3 is CASTGEAGANQPQHF. The CDR3, as DNA: TGTGCCAGCACCGGGGAAGCGGGGGCTAATCAGCCCCAGCATTTT. The V gene is TRBV2, the J gene TRBJ1-5, with TRBD1 as a possible D gene (6 bases). This CDR3 comprises 15 residues. V was trimmed by 7 bases and J by 4 bases, leaving 17 bases between them. CDR1 and CDR2 (germline): SNHLY, FYNNEI.

This clone was counted only a few times. The J gene is TRBJ2-7, the V gene TRBV19, with D perhaps TRBD1 (6 bases). Trimming stripped 6 bases from V and 0 bases from J, with 18 bases between. The CDR3 loop spans 16 amino acids. Germline lookup yields CDR1 LNHDA and CDR2 SQIVND (reference sequence). DNA for the CDR3: TGTGCCAGTAGCCGTACTTGGACAGCGAGCTCCTACGAGCAGTACTTC. Translation gives CASSRTWTASSYEQYF.

Points on this clone: The sample carries other DNA sequences with the same CDR3. The chain is built from TRBV29-1 and TRBJ2-5; D is uncertain. V was cut by 4 bases and J by 2 bases, with 8 bases left in between. From germline, CDR1 is SQVTM and CDR2 ANQGSEA. The CDR3 totals 12 residues. The CDR3 loop reads CSVATAQETQYF. The CDR3 DNA is TGCAGCGTTGCGACTGCTCAAGAGACCCAGTACTTC.

The chain recombines TRBV30 with TRBJ2-5, with D possibly being TRBD2 (7 bases). V lost 2 bases, J lost 4 bases, and 26 bases lay in between. Germline V CDR1 and CDR2: GTSNPN, SVGIG (reference sequence). The CDR3 is 18 residues long. The DNA for the CDR3 is TGTGCCTGGAGTTCCAATCTCGGGGGGCGGTTCACAAGAGAGACCCAGTACTTC. This translates into CAWSSNLGGRFTRETQYF.

The chain links TRBV6-4 to TRBJ2-7; 9 nucleotides match TRBD2. Germline V CDR1 and CDR2: MRHNA, SNTAGT. The V gene end was trimmed by 1 base and the J gene end by 2 bases; junction bases not matched to a gene: 6. The CDR3 sequence is 16 residues long. CDR3 DNA sequence: TGTGCCAGCAGTGACTGGGTAGCGGGAGCCACCTACGAGCAGTACTTC. It encodes CASSDWVAGATYEQYF.

This clone was seen a few times. The gene calls are TRBV6-5 and TRBJ1-6; no clear D. The CDR3 totals 15 residues. Germline values: CDR1 MNHEY, CDR2 SVGAGI. V was pared by 0 bases and J by 9 bases, with 12 bases between. Here the CDR3 reads CASSYSSGSSSPLHF. CDR3 DNA: TGTGCCAGCAGTTACTCTTCGGGGTCCTCTTCACCCCTCCACTTT.

The chain recombines TRBV5-1 with TRBJ2-3; TRBD2 matches at 15 bases. The V and J ends lost 2 bases and 3 bases, in that order; junction bases with no gene match: 7. Germline V gene lookup returns CDR1 SGHRS and CDR2 YFSETQ. The CDR3 covers 18 residues. The CDR3 coding sequence is TGCGCCAGCAGCTTATTCGGGACTAGCGGGAGGAGGACAGATACGCAGTATTTT. This translates into CASSLFGTSGRRTDTQYF.

The chain links TRBV5-5 to TRBJ2-1, with 14 bases lining up with TRBD2. Germline V gene sequence: CDR1 SGHKS, CDR2 YYEKEE (reference sequence). The CDR3 has 16 amino acids. V shed 4 bases, J shed 5 bases, and the junction held 5 bases outside the gene matches. The DNA for the CDR3 is TGTGCCAGCAGCCTGAGACTAGCGGGAGGGAACAATGAGCAGTTCTTC. Amino acid sequence: CASSLRLAGGNNEQFF. The full variable domain, with the rest looked up from reference TRBV5-5 and TRBJ2-1, is DAGVTQSPTHLIKTRGQQVTLRCSPISGHKSVSWYQQVLGQGPQFIFQYYEKEERGRGNFPDRFSARQFPNYSSELNVNALLLGDSALYLCASSLRLAGGNNEQFFGPGTRLTVL.

This clone has just a few counts. J is TRBJ2-1 and V is TRBV10-3, with 10 bases identical to TRBD2. The CDR3 totals 18 residues. Germline CDR1 ENHRY, CDR2 SYGVKD. V dropped 0 bases and J dropped 8; count of bases not matched to a gene: 13. CDR3 in amino acids: CAISESSASSGRKDEQFF. The CDR3 bases are TGTGCCATCAGTGAGTCATCGGCATCTAGCGGGAGAAAGGATGAGCAGTTCTTC.

CDR3 region: CSVSQGTSGIYEQYF. The CDR3 DNA reads TGCAGCGTGTCTCAAGGGACTAGCGGGATCTACGAGCAGTACTTC. The chain carries TRBV29-1 and TRBJ2-7, with TRBD2 matching over 13 bases. CDR3 length: 15 amino acids. CDR1 is SQVTM and CDR2 is ANQGSEA in the germline V gene. V dropped 6 bases and J dropped 3; count of bases not matched to a gene: 8.

The chain recombines TRBV27 with TRBJ2-7, with TRBD1 identical over 11 bases. The CDR3 length is 15 residues. V trimming: 5 bases; J trimming: 4 bases; junction bases outside the gene matches: 7. Germline lookup yields CDR1 MNHEY and CDR2 SMNVEV (reference sequence). CDR3 sequence: CASSLPDRGRYEQYF. In DNA, the CDR3 is TGTGCCAGCAGTCTACCGGACAGGGGGCGTTACGAGCAGTACTTC.

The rearrangement uses TRBV9 and TRBJ2-5; 8 bases agree with TRBD2. Per the germline V gene, CDR1 is SGDLS and CDR2 is YYNGEE. The V gene end was trimmed by 3 bases and the J gene end by 5 bases; junction bases not matched to a gene: 15. The CDR3 spans 17 residues. CDR3 sequence (DNA): TGTGCCAGCAGCGGCCTCGGTGTTAGCGGGACGGGTGAGACCCAGTACTTC. Translated: CASSGLGVSGTGETQYF.

This clone is a singleton in its sample. The chain recombines TRBV21-1 with TRBJ2-5; TRBD1, the table's D call, lacks a check against the DNA. TRBV21-1 has pseudogene status. The CDR3 has 21 amino acids. The CDR3 sequence is CASSYNDVGQGGKTPQETQYF. In nucleotides, the CDR3 is TGTGCCAGCAGCTACAACGACGTAGGACAGGGAGGGAAGACGCCTCAAGAGACCCAGTACTTC.

This clone has just one count. The J gene is TRBJ2-3, the V gene TRBV27, with TRBD1 as a possible D gene (5 bases). This CDR3 has 16 residues. The germline gives CDR1 MNHEY, CDR2 SMNVEV (reference sequence). Trimming took off 3 bases at V and 5 bases at J, with 18 bases between the two ends. CDR3 DNA sequence: TGTGCCAGCAGTTTGGGATCGTTAGGGGCGAGAGATACGCAGTATTTT. Residues: CASSLGSLGARDTQYF.

This chain joins TRBV19 and TRBJ1-3; D is unclear. CDR3 size: 14 residues. Trimming pared 3 bases from V and 3 bases from J, leaving 9 bases between. Germline lookup yields CDR1 LNHDA and CDR2 SQIVND (reference sequence). In DNA, the CDR3 is TGTGCCAGTAGTATCACCGGGTATGGAAACACCATATATTTT. Encoded protein: CASSITGYGNTIYF. Together with reference TRBV19 and TRBJ1-3, the CDR3 gives the full variable domain: DGGITQSPKYLFRKEGQNVTLSCEQNLNHDAMYWYRQDPGQGLRLIYYSQIVNDFQKGDIAEGYSVSREKKESFPLTVTSAQKNPTAFYLCASSITGYGNTIYFGEGSWLTVV.

The chain has TRBV19 and TRBJ2-5, with 8 nucleotides matching TRBD2. CDR1 and CDR2 (germline): LNHDA, SQIVND (reference sequence). The junction had 9 bases not matched to a gene; V was cut back by 1 base and J by 5 bases. This CDR3 spans 16 amino acids. The CDR3 loop is CASSIVRAGEGETQYF. DNA for the CDR3: TGTGCCAGTAGTATAGTAAGAGCGGGAGAGGGGGAGACCCAGTACTTC.

The CDR3 loop is CASSIDGRTGEAFF. The CDR3 DNA follows: TGTGCCAGTAGTATAGACGGGAGGACAGGGGAAGCTTTCTTT. This chain joins TRBV19 and TRBJ1-1, with 8 nucleotides matching TRBD1. Trimming at V came to 0 bases and at J to 8 bases, leaving 5 bases not matched to a gene. The CDR3 spans 14 residues. The germline V gene has CDR1 LNHDA and CDR2 SQIVND (reference sequence).

J is TRBJ2-5 and V is TRBV5-6, with a possible D match to TRBD1 (6 bases). Trimming cost V 7 bases and J 2 bases, with 12 bases left between them. Germline V gene lookup returns CDR1 SGHDT and CDR2 YYEEEE. The CDR3 runs 13 residues. The CDR3 nucleotides read TGTGCCAGCTTCTCTAGGGGGCAAGAGACCCAGTACTTC. Residues: CASFSRGQETQYF.

The chain has TRBV11-3 and TRBJ1-3; TRBD1 agrees at 7 bases. Germline V lookup: CDR1 SGHNT, CDR2 YENEEA. The CDR3 spans 16 residues. V was clipped by 3 bases and J by 0 bases; unmatched bases: 5. CDR3 DNA: TGTGCCAGCAGCTTCACAGGGGCTCTCTCTGGAAACACCATATATTTT. It encodes CASSFTGALSGNTIYF.